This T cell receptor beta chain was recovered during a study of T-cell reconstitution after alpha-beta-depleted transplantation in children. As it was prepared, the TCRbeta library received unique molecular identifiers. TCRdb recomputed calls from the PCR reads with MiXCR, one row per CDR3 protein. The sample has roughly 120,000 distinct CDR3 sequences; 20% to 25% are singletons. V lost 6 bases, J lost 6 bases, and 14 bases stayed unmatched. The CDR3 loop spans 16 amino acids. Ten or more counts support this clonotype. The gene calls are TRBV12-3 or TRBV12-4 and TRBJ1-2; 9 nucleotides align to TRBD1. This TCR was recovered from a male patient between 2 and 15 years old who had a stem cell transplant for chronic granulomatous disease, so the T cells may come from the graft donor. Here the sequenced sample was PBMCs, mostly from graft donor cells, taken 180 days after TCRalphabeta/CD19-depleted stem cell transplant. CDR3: CASSSRGQGLFNGYTF. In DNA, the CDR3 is TGTGCCAGCAGCTCCCGGGGACAGGGTCTTTTTAATGGCTACACCTTC.